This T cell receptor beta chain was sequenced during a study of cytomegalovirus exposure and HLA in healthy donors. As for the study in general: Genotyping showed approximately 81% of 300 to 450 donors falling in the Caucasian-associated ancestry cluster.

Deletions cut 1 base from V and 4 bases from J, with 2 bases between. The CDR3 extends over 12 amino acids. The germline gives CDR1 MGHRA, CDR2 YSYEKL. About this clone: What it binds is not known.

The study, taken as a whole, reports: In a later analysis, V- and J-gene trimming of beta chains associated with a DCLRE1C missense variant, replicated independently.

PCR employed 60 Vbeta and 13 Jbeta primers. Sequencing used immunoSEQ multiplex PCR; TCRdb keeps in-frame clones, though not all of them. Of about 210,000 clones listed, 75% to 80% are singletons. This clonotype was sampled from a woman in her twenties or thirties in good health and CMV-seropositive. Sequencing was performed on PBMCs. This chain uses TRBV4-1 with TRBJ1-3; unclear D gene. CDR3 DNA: TGCGCCAGCAGCCAAGCGGGAAACACCATATATTTT. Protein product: CASSQAGNTIYF.